These 27 T cell receptor beta chains originate from one sample sequenced in a study of CD8 T cells in ankylosing spondylitis. TCRdb reanalysed the 5' RACE reads using MiXCR and keeps one entry per CDR3 protein. The sample holds some 140,000 distinct CDR3 sequences, about an eighth seen once. Sequencing input: blood, either unsorted or a sorted T cell fraction (not recorded which). These receptors originate from a female donor with ankylosing spondylitis or in good health (not recorded which).

This clonotype came up many times. The chain links TRBV24-1 to TRBJ1-5; unclear D gene. The germline gives CDR1 KGHDR, CDR2 SFDVKD. V was clipped by 3 bases and J by 0 bases, with 8 bases between them. The CDR3 has 15 residues. In DNA, the CDR3 is TGTGCCACCAGTGATCCGACTGCTAGCAATCAGCCCCAGCATTTT. Translation gives CATSDPTASNQPQHF.

The table lists this clonotype with many counts. V usage is TRBV7-2 and J usage is TRBJ2-1; 7 bases line up with TRBD2. J lost 4 bases, V lost 5 bases, and 5 bases had no gene match. Germline V lookup: CDR1 SGHTA, CDR2 FQGNSA. The length of the CDR3 is 14 residues. As DNA, the CDR3 is TGTGCCAGCAGCACCAGCGGGATTTACAATGAGCAGTTCTTC. Translation gives CASSTSGIYNEQFF.

Ten or more counts support this clonotype. The V and J genes are TRBV10-3 and TRBJ2-6; D gene ambiguous. The CDR3 sequence is 17 residues long. The V gene's germline CDR1 is ENHRY and CDR2 SYGVKD. Deletions cut 6 bases from V and 0 bases from J, with 15 bases between. The CDR3 DNA reads TGTGCCATCAGACCTCAAACCAGGACCTCTGGGGCCAACGTCCTGACTTTC. Protein product: CAIRPQTRTSGANVLTF.

This clonotype was seen at least ten times. This sequence joins TRBV29-1 and TRBJ2-3, with D maybe TRBD2 (7 bases). Trimming stripped 5 bases from V and 8 bases from J, with 17 bases between. The CDR3 has 13 residues. Germline V gene data show CDR1 as SQVTM and CDR2 as ANQGSEA. CDR3 DNA: TGCAGCGTTTGGGCGGGGGCCCCCGGTACGCAGTATTTT. It is translated as CSVWAGAPGTQYF.

This clonotype occurred many times. V gene TRBV5-1 combines with J gene TRBJ2-1, with D possibly being TRBD1 (5 bases). Germline V lookup: CDR1 SGHRS, CDR2 YFSETQ. The CDR3 extends over 15 amino acids. Trimming removed 1 base from V and 0 bases from J, with 8 bases in between. In nucleotides, the CDR3 is TGCGCCAGCAGCTTGCTAGGGGACTCCTACAATGAGCAGTTCTTC. This translates into CASSLLGDSYNEQFF.

This clonotype has more than one count but fewer than ten. The rearrangement uses TRBV29-1 and TRBJ1-2; maybe TRBD1 (6 bases). V was clipped by 6 bases and J by 8 bases, with 16 bases between them. This CDR3 is built from 12 residues. From germline, CDR1 is SQVTM and CDR2 ANQGSEA. CDR3 in DNA: TGCAGCGTAAATATACAGGGTAGAGGCTACACCTTC. Translated: CSVNIQGRGYTF.

This clonotype was counted at least ten times. The chain links TRBV24-1 to TRBJ2-2; D is undetermined. Germline values: CDR1 KGHDR, CDR2 SFDVKD. This CDR3 contains 12 residues. The germline V and J ends were trimmed by 6 bases and 6 bases, with 7 bases remaining between them. The CDR3, as DNA: TGTGCCACCAGTATGTGGGCCGGGGAGCTGTTTTTT. Its protein product is CATSMWAGELFF.

This clonotype showed up many times. V usage is TRBV12-3 or TRBV12-4 and J usage is TRBJ1-2, with 7 bases lining up with TRBD1. The trim removed 8 bases at V and 5 bases at J, leaving 8 bases unmatched. The CDR3 is 13 residues long. CDR3 in amino acids: CASRDSNPYGYTF. CDR3 DNA sequence: TGTGCCAGCCGGGACAGTAACCCGTATGGCTACACCTTC.

There are many counts of this clonotype. The DNA for the CDR3 is TGCAGTGCTAGGCATAGCAATCAGCCCCAGCATTTT. It encodes CSARHSNQPQHF. The chain combines TRBV20-1 with TRBJ1-5; no firm D call. V lost 3 bases and J 0 bases, leaving 3 bases between the germline ends. There are 12 residues in the CDR3. Per the germline V gene, CDR1 is DFQATT and CDR2 is SNEGSKA (reference sequence).

In this sample, this clonotype turned up many times. This chain links TRBV12-3 or TRBV12-4 with TRBJ2-7; the match to TRBD1 covers 9 bases. Trimming removed 2 bases from V and 2 bases from J; junction bases left unmatched: 4. The CDR3 runs 15 residues. DNA for the CDR3: TGTGCCAGCAGTTTATTGGGACAGGGCCCCTACGAGCAGTACTTC. Encoded protein: CASSLLGQGPYEQYF.

This clonotype was found many times. V and J are TRBV10-1 and TRBJ2-1; D unclear. The germline V gene encodes CDR1 WNHNN and CDR2 SYGVQD (reference sequence). Trimming cost V 5 bases and J 4 bases, with 9 bases left between them. The CDR3 consists of 13 residues. CDR3 nucleotides: TGCGCCAGCAGTAGCCCCACGTACAATGAGCAGTTCTTC. Translated, it gives CASSSPTYNEQFF.

Ten or more counts support this clonotype. This chain joins TRBV12-3 or TRBV12-4 and TRBJ1-1; D gene uncertain. The CDR3 runs 12 residues. V lost 5 bases and J lost 11, with 15 bases in between. The CDR3 spells CASSVSPGGAFF. The CDR3 nucleotides read TGTGCCAGCAGTGTGTCCCCGGGTGGGGCTTTCTTT.

There are many counts of this clonotype. This sequence joins TRBV5-6 and TRBJ1-5; the D gene is possibly TRBD1 (5 bases). CDR3 length: 12 amino acids. V was shortened by 5 bases and J by 5 bases, with 8 bases between the two germline ends. Germline V gives CDR1 SGHDT, CDR2 YYEEEE. CDR3 in amino acids: CASSSQDQPQHF. The CDR3 region has the DNA TGTGCCAGCAGTTCACAGGATCAGCCCCAGCATTTT.

This clonotype has only a few counts. This sequence joins TRBV7-9 and TRBJ2-5, with 10 bases aligning to TRBD2. From germline, CDR1 is SEHNR and CDR2 FQNEAQ (reference sequence). The V and J ends lost 6 bases and 1 base, in that order; junction bases with no gene match: 8. This CDR3 contains 16 residues. The CDR3 DNA sequence: TGTGCCAGCAGTTACCGGACTAGCGGAATCCAAGAGACCCAGTACTTC. Translating it yields CASSYRTSGIQETQYF.

This clonotype was observed a handful of times. With a much larger clone just one base away, this may be a read error. This chain connects TRBV29-1 to TRBJ1-2; D is unresolved. This CDR3 comprises 9 residues. Germline V gene sequence: CDR1 SQVTM, CDR2 ANQGSEA. CDR3 nucleotides: TGCAGCGTTGAAAACAGCTACCCCTTC. This gives the protein CSVENSYPF.

This clonotype showed up many times. This chain joins TRBV5-6 and TRBJ1-1; no firm D call. The CDR3 covers 13 residues. Germline V gives CDR1 SGHDT, CDR2 YYEEEE. V dropped 2 bases and J dropped 1 base, with 6 bases sitting between them. Here the CDR3 DNA reads TGTGCCAGCAGCTTACCCGCGAACACTGAAGCTTTCTTT. Residues: CASSLPANTEAFF. Combining the CDR3 with reference TRBV5-6 and TRBJ1-1 gives the whole variable domain DAGVTQSPTHLIKTRGQQVTLRCSPKSGHDTVSWYQQALGQGPQFIFQYYEEEERQRGNFPDRFSGHQFPNYSSELNVNALLLGDSALYLCASSLPANTEAFFGQGTRLTVV.

This clonotype was observed at least ten times. The V call is TRBV12-3 or TRBV12-4, the J call TRBJ2-2; D is uncertain. CDR3 size: 16 residues. Trimming shortened V by 4 bases and J by 0 bases, and 12 bases separated the two germline ends. The CDR3 spells CASSSTPTPNTGELFF. The CDR3, as DNA: TGTGCCAGCAGTTCAACCCCGACACCGAACACCGGGGAGCTGTTTTTT.

This clonotype was observed at least ten times. The chain joins TRBV25-1 to TRBJ1-4; weak D call: TRBD1 (6 bases). CDR1 is MGHDK and CDR2 is SYGVNS in the germline V gene. This CDR3 has 16 amino acids. The germline V and J ends were trimmed by 3 bases and 8 bases, with 19 bases remaining between them. CDR3 coding DNA: TGTGCCAGCAGTGAGTCAGGGAACAGGGTGAGAGAAAAACTGTTTTTT. Its translation is CASSESGNRVREKLFF.

This clonotype was recorded many times. The chain links TRBV12-3 or TRBV12-4 to TRBJ2-2; D perhaps matches TRBD2 (6 bases). The CDR3 covers 16 residues. V was trimmed by 2 bases and J by 5 bases, leaving 15 bases between them. DNA of the CDR3: TGTGCCAGCAGTTTATACGTCGGGAGACTTACCGGGGAGCTGTTTTTT. Its translation: CASSLYVGRLTGELFF.

This clonotype occurred many times. The chain carries TRBV20-1 and TRBJ2-7; TRBD1 matches 8 bases. CDR3 length equals 15 residues. Unmatched junction bases numbered 12, after V lost 2 bases and J lost 6 bases. The germline V gene encodes CDR1 DFQATT and CDR2 SNEGSKA (reference sequence). The CDR3 loop reads CSARTTEGTGVEQYF. CDR3 DNA: TGCAGTGCTAGAACAACGGAGGGGACAGGCGTCGAGCAGTACTTC.

The table lists this clonotype with many counts. The chain links TRBV29-1 to TRBJ1-2; no firm D call. Per the germline V gene, CDR1 is SQVTM and CDR2 is ANQGSEA. CDR3 length: 13 amino acids. The V end was cut by 7 bases, the J end by 7 bases, with 19 bases between. CDR3 amino acids: CSARTPGVSGYTF. CDR3 bases: TGCAGCGCCCGAACTCCAGGAGTTTCTGGCTACACCTTC.

This clonotype appeared many times. The J gene is TRBJ1-2, the V gene TRBV12-3 or TRBV12-4; unclear D gene. The CDR3 length is 13 residues. Trimming took 4 bases from V and 4 from J, leaving 10 bases between them. CDR3 protein: CASSSGRRYGYTF. The CDR3 nucleotides are TGTGCCAGCAGTTCAGGCAGACGCTATGGCTACACCTTC.

The sample holds many counts of this clonotype. The chain joins TRBV28 to TRBJ1-5; unclear D gene. The V end was cut by 3 bases, the J end by 1 base, with 7 bases between. The CDR3 totals 14 residues. Per the germline V gene, CDR1 is MDHEN and CDR2 is SYDVKM. CDR3 nucleotides: TGTGCCAGCAGTTTGTGGTCGAGCAATCAGCCCCAGCATTTT. Residues: CASSLWSSNQPQHF.

At least ten counts were recorded for this clonotype. This sequence joins TRBV3-1 and TRBJ1-4; D is unclear. There are 15 residues in the CDR3. Trimming took 0 bases from V and 5 from J, leaving 10 bases between them. Germline-derived CDR1 and CDR2 are LGHDT and YNNKEL (reference sequence). The CDR3: CASSQDWRRNEKLFF. CDR3 bases: TGTGCCAGCAGCCAAGATTGGAGGAGGAATGAAAAACTGTTTTTT.

This clonotype has at least ten counts. CDR3: CSVEVMASGTEAFF. Here the CDR3 DNA reads TGCAGCGTTGAAGTAATGGCATCGGGAACTGAAGCTTTCTTT. The chain carries TRBV29-1 and TRBJ1-1, with D uncertain. V was pared by 1 base and J by 5 bases, with 14 bases between. Looked up from germline, CDR1 is SQVTM and CDR2 is ANQGSEA. This CDR3 is 14 amino acids long.

This clonotype was found many times. The rearrangement uses TRBV24-1 and TRBJ2-2, with D possibly being TRBD1 or TRBD2 (5 bases each). The CDR3 covers 16 residues. Germline V gene sequence: CDR1 KGHDR, CDR2 SFDVKD. The V end was cut by 3 bases, the J end by 2 bases, with 12 bases between. This CDR3 is CATSDPGTINTGELFF. DNA of the CDR3: TGTGCCACCAGTGATCCCGGGACCATAAACACCGGGGAGCTGTTTTTT.

This clonotype was seen at least ten times. This chain joins TRBV5-1 and TRBJ2-7; the match to TRBD1 covers 8 bases. This CDR3 region has 13 residues. Trimming took 3 bases from V and 3 from J; bases not matched to a gene: 2. CDR1 SGHRS and CDR2 YFSETQ come from the germline V gene. CDR3 in amino acids: CASSSDRVYEQYF. The CDR3 region has the DNA TGCGCCAGCAGCTCGGACAGGGTCTACGAGCAGTACTTC.